This TCR beta chain was retrieved from a study of CD8+CD57+ T cells in acquired aplastic anemia. The CDR3 is made up of 16 amino acids. J lost 4 bases, V lost 3 bases, and 4 bases had no gene match. Germline CDR1 LNHNV, CDR2 YYDKDF (reference sequence). Whoever was chosen for sequencing had shown CD8+CD57+ cell expansion by flow cytometry. TCR beta VDJ combinations and CDR3 sequences were profiled from genomic DNA. TCRdb called the reads again in MiXCR, with one record for every CDR3 protein. The sample has approximately 200,000 distinct CDR3 sequences; around 50% are singletons. The receptor's source is a human donor with aplastic anemia. The specimen was sorted CD4+, CD8+, or CD8+CD57+ T cells (not recorded which) from PBMCs. The chain uses TRBV15 and TRBJ2-5; 14 nucleotides match TRBD2. The CDR3 DNA reads TGTGCCACCAGCAGCCAGGGACTAGCGGGGGTAGAGACCCAGTACTTC. Protein: CATSSQGLAGVETQYF. The whole variable domain, remainder taken from reference TRBV15 and TRBJ2-5, is DAMVIQNPRYQVTQFGKPVTLSCSQTLNHNVMYWYQQKSSQAPKLLFHYYDKDFNNEADTPDNFQSRRPNTSFCFLDIRSPGLGDTAMYLCATSSQGLAGVETQYFGPGTRLLVL.